This T cell receptor beta chain was obtained from a study of blood T cells in healthy people across ages. V lost 5 bases to trimming and J lost 11 bases; unmatched junction nucleotides: 18. CDR3 length equals 16 residues. Germline V gives CDR1 SEHNR, CDR2 FQNEAQ (reference sequence). It was with a sample-barcoded 5' primer and a J-beta primer mix that a second PCR of about 6 to 11 cycles was run. Each cDNA molecule received a tag from a template-switch adaptor that had 12 random nucleotides. TCRdb independently ran MiXCR on the 5' RACE reads; one entry per CDR3 protein. Of roughly 860,000 distinct CDR3 sequences detected, roughly 60% appear once; the ten largest clones hold about a quarter. To note about this clonotype: Its cognate antigen is unknown.

Peripheral blood samples of 9.5 to 10 milliliters were drawn from each donor. General study points: The unknown donor CMV status may have confounded expanded clonotype changes.

What was sequenced was blood. The origin of this receptor is a young man in good health. The V and J genes are TRBV7-9 and TRBJ2-5, with 9 positions matching TRBD1. The CDR3 DNA reads TGTGCCAGCAGCAGAGCCGGGACAGGGAAATTAAACGGGCAGTACTTC. It codes for CASSRAGTGKLNGQYF.